This T cell receptor (beta chain) came from a study of tumor-infiltrating lymphocytes in primary liver carcinoma. For the study at large: Primary liver carcinoma, confirmed by histopathology, was surgically resected. Between about 4 and 11 cm across, the tumors were all of stage T1-T3 N0M0. Findings of the study overall: Relative to blood, tumors carried a significantly larger fraction of the repertoire in their top 250 clones (p = 0.039). Comparison of CD4+ and CD8+ repertoires was precluded by bulk unsorted samples.

A word on this clonotype: Its matching antigen is unknown.

Total RNA amounting to 500 ng was the source from which TCR beta cDNA was made with a constant-region primer. Three nested multiplex PCR rounds, a slightly modified ARM-PCR method, built the TCR beta libraries. With TRBV1-TRBV30 forward primers and a C-beta reverse primer, the first two PCR rounds were run for 10 cycles each. TCRdb reprocessed the multiplex PCR reads via MiXCR and lists one record per CDR3 protein. The repertoire holds about 180,000 distinct CDR3 sequences, with about 55% as singletons. The researchers obtained blood RNA from unsorted whole blood and also extracted germline DNA. This CDR3 spans 14 amino acids. V was clipped by 5 bases and J by 0 bases, with 11 bases between them.

The gene calls are TRBV12-3 or TRBV12-4 and TRBJ2-7; the D gene is possibly TRBD2 (5 bases). The receptor was derived from a man in his forties with primary liver carcinoma and hepatitis B virus infection. Input material: peripheral blood. In DNA, the CDR3 is TGTGCCAGCAGTGAAGGAGAGGGCTCCTACGAGCAGTACTTC. Translation: CASSEGEGSYEQYF.